The rows below give T cell receptor beta chains drawn from one sample of a study of cytomegalovirus exposure and HLA in healthy donors. Using immunoSEQ multiplex PCR, the repertoire was profiled, and TCRdb retains in-frame clones only, with some absent. Here the sample spans roughly 190,000 clones, 86% being singletons. Sequenced input: PBMCs. Receptors were obtained from a woman between 18 and 29 years old in good health and CMV-seronegative. CDR3s include the opening cysteine and the closing phenylalanine or tryptophan. The D gene is left open where the match is weak. The listing skips clone size in some rows; elsewhere it reads once, few, many or a size class.

V	size	D	J	CDR3	DNA
TRBV5-1	.	TRBD2	TRBJ2-7	CASSLRVGLAVYEQYF	TGCGCCAGCAGCTTAAGAGTTGGACTAGCGGTTTACGAGCAGTACTTC
TRBV4-1	.	.	TRBJ2-2	CASSQVGLSGRQGIGTGELFF	TGCGCCAGCAGCCAAGTGGGATTGTCCGGAAGGCAGGGTATTGGCACCGGGGAGCTGTTTTTT
TRBV7-9	.	TRBD2	TRBJ2-7	CASSSERGGLYEQYF	TGTGCCAGCAGCTCGGAGCGGGGGGGCTTATACGAGCAGTACTTC
TRBV2	.	.	TRBJ2-7	CASKDYTIYEQYF	TGTGCCAGCAAAGACTATACGATCTACGAGCAGTACTTC
TRBV30	.	TRBD1	TRBJ1-4	CALDRGDEKLFF	TGTGCTTTGGACAGGGGAGATGAAAAACTGTTTTTT
TRBV30	.	TRBD1	TRBJ2-7	CAWARDRAGEQYF	TGTGCCTGGGCCCGGGACAGGGCCGGCGAGCAGTACTTC
TRBV6-5	few	.	TRBJ1-2	CASRVGEYGYTF	TGTGCCAGCAGGGTCGGTGAATATGGCTACACCTTC
TRBV27	.	TRBD2	TRBJ2-1	CASSPPGLAGGKTTNEQFF	TGTGCCAGCAGTCCACCGGGACTAGCGGGAGGGAAGACAACCAATGAGCAGTTCTTC
TRBV5-8	.	TRBD2	TRBJ2-5	CASSLGRGGVETQYF	TGTGCCAGCAGCTTGGGACGTGGGGGGGTCGAGACCCAGTACTTC
TRBV11-2	.	.	TRBJ2-2	CASTAIRGATGELFF	TGTGCCAGCACCGCTATTAGAGGCGCCACCGGGGAGCTGTTTTTT
TRBV28	.	TRBD1	TRBJ1-5	CASSLPGGSNQPQHF	TGTGCCAGCAGTTTACCAGGGGGGAGCAATCAGCCCCAGCATTTT
TRBV6-4	.	TRBD2	TRBJ2-2	CASSDLAGGHTGELFF	TGTGCCAGCAGTGACCTAGCGGGAGGGCACACCGGGGAGCTGTTTTTT
TRBV13	few	.	TRBJ1-5	CARGSQPQHF	TGTGCCAGGGGGAGTCAGCCCCAGCATTTT
TRBV27	.	TRBD1	TRBJ1-2	CASSPLDRADGYTF	TGTGCCAGCAGTCCCTTGGACAGGGCCGACGGCTACACCTTC
TRBV4-1	few	.	TRBJ1-4	CASSIQGFSEKLFF	TGCGCCAGCAGCATCCAGGGGTTTAGTGAAAAACTGTTTTTT
TRBV2	.	.	TRBJ1-1	CAGGVDTEAFF	TGTGCCGGAGGGGTAGACACTGAAGCTTTCTTT
TRBV7-9	.	TRBD1	TRBJ1-4	CASSHGTDLFF	TGTGCCAGCAGCCACGGGACAGACCTGTTTTTT